The 5 T cell receptor beta chains below were found in one sample sequenced in a study of identical twins. TCRdb passed the 5' RACE reads through MiXCR, listing each CDR3 protein once. Of 500,000 to 700,000 distinct CDR3 sequences in the sample, just over 7% were seen once. These data were also filed under a second study, of yellow fever vaccine responses in identical twins.

The sequencing input was PBMCs. These receptors originate from a woman younger than 30 in good health.

The chain uses TRBV28 and TRBJ2-5; weak D call: TRBD2 (6 bases). Germline CDR1 MDHEN, CDR2 SYDVKM. The CDR3 runs 13 residues. Trimming shortened V by 3 bases and J by 7 bases, and 12 bases separated the two germline ends. This CDR3 reads CASSFLQGGTQYF. CDR3 bases: TGTGCCAGCAGTTTCCTCCAGGGAGGGACCCAGTACTTC.

The chain employs TRBV6-5 and TRBJ2-5; no clear D. Deletions cut 6 bases from V and 2 bases from J, with 4 bases between. Looked up from germline, CDR1 is MNHEY and CDR2 is SVGAGI. The CDR3 is 11 residues long. The CDR3 spells CASRKQETQYF. CDR3 DNA sequence: TGTGCCAGCAGGAAACAAGAGACCCAGTACTTC.

This clonotype was counted many times. The rearrangement uses TRBV4-1 and TRBJ1-2, with 9 bases identical to TRBD1. V lost 4 bases, J lost 4 bases, and 10 bases stayed unmatched. The CDR3 is made up of 16 amino acids. The V gene's germline CDR1 is MGHRA and CDR2 YSYEKL. The CDR3 nucleotides are TGCGCCAGCAGCCTCCCGGGACAGGGAACAGCCTATGGCTACACCTTC. Amino acids: CASSLPGQGTAYGYTF.

This sequence joins TRBV12-3 or TRBV12-4 and TRBJ1-1; the match to TRBD1 covers 9 bases. There are 16 residues in the CDR3. V lost 3 bases and J lost 5; bases outside the gene matches: 10. CDR3 DNA sequence: TGTGCCAGCAGTTTTGCGTCGACAGGGGGTAGGACTGAAGCTTTCTTT. This translates into CASSFASTGGRTEAFF.

Only a few counts were recorded for this clonotype. The chain uses TRBV6-4 and TRBJ2-5, with D perhaps TRBD2 (6 bases). Germline lookup yields CDR1 MRHNA and CDR2 SNTAGT. V lost 11 bases and J 4 bases, leaving 20 bases between the germline ends. This CDR3 has 14 residues. In DNA, the CDR3 is TGTGCCGGTCGGGGGAGCGGCGGGTCAGAGACCCAGTACTTC. Protein sequence: CAGRGSGGSETQYF.